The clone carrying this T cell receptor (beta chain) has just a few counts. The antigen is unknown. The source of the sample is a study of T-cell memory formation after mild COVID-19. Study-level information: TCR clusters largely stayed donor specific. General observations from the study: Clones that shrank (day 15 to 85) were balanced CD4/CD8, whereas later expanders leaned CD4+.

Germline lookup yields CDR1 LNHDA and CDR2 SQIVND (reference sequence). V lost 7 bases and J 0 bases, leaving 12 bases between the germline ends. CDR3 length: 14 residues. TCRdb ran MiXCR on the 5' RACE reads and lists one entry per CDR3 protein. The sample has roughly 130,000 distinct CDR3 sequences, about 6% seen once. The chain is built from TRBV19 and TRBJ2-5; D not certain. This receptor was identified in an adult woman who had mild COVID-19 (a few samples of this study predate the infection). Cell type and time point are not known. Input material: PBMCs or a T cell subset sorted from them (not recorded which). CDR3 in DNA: TGTGCCAGTAAGAAGCGTCCCGACCAAGAGACCCAGTACTTC. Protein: CASKKRPDQETQYF. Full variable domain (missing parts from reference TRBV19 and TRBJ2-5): DGGITQSPKYLFRKEGQNVTLSCEQNLNHDAMYWYRQDPGQGLRLIYYSQIVNDFQKGDIAEGYSVSREKKESFPLTVTSAQKNPTAFYLCASKKRPDQETQYFGPGTRLLVL.